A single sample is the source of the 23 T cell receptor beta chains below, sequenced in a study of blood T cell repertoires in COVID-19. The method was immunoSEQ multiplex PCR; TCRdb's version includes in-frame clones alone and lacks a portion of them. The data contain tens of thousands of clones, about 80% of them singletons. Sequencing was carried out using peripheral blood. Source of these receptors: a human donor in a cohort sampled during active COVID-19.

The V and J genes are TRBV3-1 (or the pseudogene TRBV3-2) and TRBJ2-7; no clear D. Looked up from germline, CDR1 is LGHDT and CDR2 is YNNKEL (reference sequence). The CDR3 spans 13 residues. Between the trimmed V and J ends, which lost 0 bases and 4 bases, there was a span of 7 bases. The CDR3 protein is CASSQDFRYEQYF. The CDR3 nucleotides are TGTGCCAGCAGCCAAGACTTTCGTTACGAGCAGTACTTC.

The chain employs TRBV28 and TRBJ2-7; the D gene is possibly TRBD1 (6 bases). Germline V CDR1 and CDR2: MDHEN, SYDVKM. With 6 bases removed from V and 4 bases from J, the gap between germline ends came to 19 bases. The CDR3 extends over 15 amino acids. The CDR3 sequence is CASSPAYRDKYEQYF. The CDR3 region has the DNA TGTGCCAGCAGCCCCGCCTACAGGGATAAGTACGAGCAGTACTTC.

In DNA, the CDR3 is TGTGCCAGCTCGATCACAGGGGGCCTCAGCTCCTACAATGAGCAGTTCTTC. Translating it yields CASSITGGLSSYNEQFF. This chain joins TRBV18 and TRBJ2-1, with TRBD1 identical over 9 bases. This CDR3 spans 17 amino acids. Germline CDR1 KGHSH, CDR2 LQKENI. Trimming at V came to 6 bases and at J to 0 bases, leaving 9 bases not matched to a gene.

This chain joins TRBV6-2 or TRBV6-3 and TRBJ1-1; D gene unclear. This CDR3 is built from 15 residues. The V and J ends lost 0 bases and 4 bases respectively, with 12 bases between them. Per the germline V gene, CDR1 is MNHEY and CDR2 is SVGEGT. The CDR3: CASSYSILGLTEAFF. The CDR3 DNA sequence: TGTGCCAGCAGTTACTCGATACTTGGGCTCACTGAAGCTTTCTTT.

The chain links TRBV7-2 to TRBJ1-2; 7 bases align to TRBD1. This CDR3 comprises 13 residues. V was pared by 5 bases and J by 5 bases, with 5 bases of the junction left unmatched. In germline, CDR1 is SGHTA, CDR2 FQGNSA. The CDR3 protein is CASSPGQLYGYTF. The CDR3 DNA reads TGTGCCAGCAGCCCGGGACAGCTTTATGGCTACACCTTC.

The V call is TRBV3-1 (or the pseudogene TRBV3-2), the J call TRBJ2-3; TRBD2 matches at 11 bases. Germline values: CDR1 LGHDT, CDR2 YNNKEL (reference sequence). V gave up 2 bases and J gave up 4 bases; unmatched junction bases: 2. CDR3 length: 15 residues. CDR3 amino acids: CASSQLAGGPDTQYF. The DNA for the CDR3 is TGTGCCAGCAGCCAATTAGCGGGGGGGCCAGATACGCAGTATTTT.

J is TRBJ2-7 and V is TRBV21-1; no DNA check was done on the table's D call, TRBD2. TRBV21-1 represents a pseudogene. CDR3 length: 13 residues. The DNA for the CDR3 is TGTGCCACCACTAGCGGGGGTTTCTACGAGCAGTACTTC. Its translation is CATTSGGFYEQYF.

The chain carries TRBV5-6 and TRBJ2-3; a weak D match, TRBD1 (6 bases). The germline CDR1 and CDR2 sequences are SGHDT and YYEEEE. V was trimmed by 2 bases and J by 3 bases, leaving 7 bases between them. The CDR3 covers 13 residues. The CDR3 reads CASSLRGTDTQYF. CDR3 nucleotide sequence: TGTGCCAGCAGCTTAAGGGGGACAGATACGCAGTATTTT.

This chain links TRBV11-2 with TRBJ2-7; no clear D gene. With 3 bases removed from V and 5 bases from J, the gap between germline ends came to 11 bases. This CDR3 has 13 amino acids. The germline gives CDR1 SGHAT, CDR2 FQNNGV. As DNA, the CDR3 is TGTGCCAGCAGCTTTCCAGGTACCGACGAGCAGTACTTC. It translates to CASSFPGTDEQYF.

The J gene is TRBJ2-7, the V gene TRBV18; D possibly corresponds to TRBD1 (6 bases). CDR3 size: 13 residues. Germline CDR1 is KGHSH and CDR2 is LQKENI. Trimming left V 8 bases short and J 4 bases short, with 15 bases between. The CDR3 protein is CASTTGYQYEQYF. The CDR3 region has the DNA TGTGCCAGCACCACAGGGTATCAGTACGAGCAGTACTTC.

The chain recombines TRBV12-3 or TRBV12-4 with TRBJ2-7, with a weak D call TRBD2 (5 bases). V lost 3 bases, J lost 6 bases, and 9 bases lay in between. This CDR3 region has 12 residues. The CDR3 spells CASSFRGSEQYF. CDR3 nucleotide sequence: TGTGCCAGCAGTTTTCGGGGTAGCGAGCAGTACTTC.

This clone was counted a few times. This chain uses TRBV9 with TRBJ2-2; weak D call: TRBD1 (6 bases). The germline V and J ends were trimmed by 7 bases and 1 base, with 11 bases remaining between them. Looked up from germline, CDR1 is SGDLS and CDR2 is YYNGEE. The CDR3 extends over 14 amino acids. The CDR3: CASSWGQNTGELFF. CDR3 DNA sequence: TGTGCCAGCTCCTGGGGACAGAACACCGGGGAGCTGTTTTTT.

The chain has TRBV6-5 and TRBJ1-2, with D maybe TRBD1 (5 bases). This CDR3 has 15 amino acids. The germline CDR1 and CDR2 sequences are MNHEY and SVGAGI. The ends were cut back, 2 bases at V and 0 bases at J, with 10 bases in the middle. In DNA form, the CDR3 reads TGTGCCAGCAGTTACGGGGCCACATCTAACTATGGCTACACCTTC. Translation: CASSYGATSNYGYTF.

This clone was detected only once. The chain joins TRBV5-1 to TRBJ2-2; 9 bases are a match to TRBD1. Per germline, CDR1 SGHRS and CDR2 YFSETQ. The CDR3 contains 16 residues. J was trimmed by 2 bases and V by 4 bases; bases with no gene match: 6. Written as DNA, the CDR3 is TGCGCCAGCAGCGTGGGACAGGGTTTTAACACCGGGGAGCTGTTTTTT. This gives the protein CASSVGQGFNTGELFF.

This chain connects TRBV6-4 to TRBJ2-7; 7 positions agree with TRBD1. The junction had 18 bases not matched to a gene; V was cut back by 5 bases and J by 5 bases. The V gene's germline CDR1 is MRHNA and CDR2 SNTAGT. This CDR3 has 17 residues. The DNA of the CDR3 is TGTGCCAGCAGTCTAGGCCGCCCGGGACAGCAGAAACACGAGCAGTACGTC. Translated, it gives CASSLGRPGQQKHEQYV.

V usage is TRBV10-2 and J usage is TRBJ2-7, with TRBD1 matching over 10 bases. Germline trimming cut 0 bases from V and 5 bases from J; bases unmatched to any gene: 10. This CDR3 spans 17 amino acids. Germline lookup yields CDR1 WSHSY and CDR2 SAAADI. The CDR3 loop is CASSESSGDRGSHEQYF. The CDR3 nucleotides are TGCGCCAGCAGTGAGTCGAGTGGGGACAGGGGATCTCACGAGCAGTACTTC.

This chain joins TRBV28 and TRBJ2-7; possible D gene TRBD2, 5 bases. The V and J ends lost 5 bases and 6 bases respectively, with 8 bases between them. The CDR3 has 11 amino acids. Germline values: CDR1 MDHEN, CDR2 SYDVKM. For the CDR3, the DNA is TGTGCCAGCAGTGTCGGGGTCGAGCAGTACTTC. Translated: CASSVGVEQYF. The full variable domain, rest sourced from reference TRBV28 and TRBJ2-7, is DVKVTQSSRYLVKRTGEKVFLECVQDMDHENMFWYRQDPGLGLRLIYFSYDVKMKEKGDIPEGYSVSREKKERFSLILESASTNQTSMYLCASSVGVEQYFGPGTRLTVT.

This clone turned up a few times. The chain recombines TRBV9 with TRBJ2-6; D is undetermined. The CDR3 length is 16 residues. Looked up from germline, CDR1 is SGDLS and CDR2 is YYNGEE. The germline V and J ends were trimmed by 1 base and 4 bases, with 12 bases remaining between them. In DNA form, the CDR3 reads TGTGCCAGCAGCGTACGACTGGCGGAGGGGGCCAACGTCCTGACTTTC. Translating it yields CASSVRLAEGANVLTF.

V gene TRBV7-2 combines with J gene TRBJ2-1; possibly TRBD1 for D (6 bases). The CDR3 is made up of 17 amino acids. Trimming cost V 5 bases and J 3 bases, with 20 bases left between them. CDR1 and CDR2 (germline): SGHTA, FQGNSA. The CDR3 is CASSIHDRSDYYNEQFF. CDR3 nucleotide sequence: TGTGCCAGCAGCATCCACGACAGGAGTGACTACTACAATGAGCAGTTCTTC.

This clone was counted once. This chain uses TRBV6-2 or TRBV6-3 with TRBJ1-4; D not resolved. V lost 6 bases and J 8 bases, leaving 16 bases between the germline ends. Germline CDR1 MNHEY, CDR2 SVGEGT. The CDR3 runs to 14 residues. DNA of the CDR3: TGTGCCAGCAGACCTTCACGGGGTCGAGAAAAACTGTTTTTT. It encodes CASRPSRGREKLFF.

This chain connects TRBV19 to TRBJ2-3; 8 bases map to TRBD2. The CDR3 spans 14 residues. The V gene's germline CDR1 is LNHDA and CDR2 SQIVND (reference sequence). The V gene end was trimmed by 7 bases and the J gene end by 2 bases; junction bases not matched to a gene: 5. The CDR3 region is CASKQAGDTDTQYF. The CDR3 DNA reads TGTGCCAGTAAGCAAGCGGGAGACACAGATACGCAGTATTTT.

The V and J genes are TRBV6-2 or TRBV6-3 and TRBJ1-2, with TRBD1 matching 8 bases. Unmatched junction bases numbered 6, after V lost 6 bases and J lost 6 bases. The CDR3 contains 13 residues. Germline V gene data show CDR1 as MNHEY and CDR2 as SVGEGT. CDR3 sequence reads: CASSRGQGNGYTF. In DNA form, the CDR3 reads TGTGCCAGCAGCCGTGGACAGGGAAATGGCTACACCTTC.

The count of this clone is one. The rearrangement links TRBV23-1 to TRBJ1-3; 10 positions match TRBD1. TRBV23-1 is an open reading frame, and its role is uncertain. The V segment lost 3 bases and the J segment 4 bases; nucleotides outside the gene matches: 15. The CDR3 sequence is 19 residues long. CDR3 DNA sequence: TGCGCCAGCAGTCACCCCCGGGACAGGGGATCCTTCTCAGGAAACACCATATATTTT. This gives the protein CASSHPRDRGSFSGNTIYF.